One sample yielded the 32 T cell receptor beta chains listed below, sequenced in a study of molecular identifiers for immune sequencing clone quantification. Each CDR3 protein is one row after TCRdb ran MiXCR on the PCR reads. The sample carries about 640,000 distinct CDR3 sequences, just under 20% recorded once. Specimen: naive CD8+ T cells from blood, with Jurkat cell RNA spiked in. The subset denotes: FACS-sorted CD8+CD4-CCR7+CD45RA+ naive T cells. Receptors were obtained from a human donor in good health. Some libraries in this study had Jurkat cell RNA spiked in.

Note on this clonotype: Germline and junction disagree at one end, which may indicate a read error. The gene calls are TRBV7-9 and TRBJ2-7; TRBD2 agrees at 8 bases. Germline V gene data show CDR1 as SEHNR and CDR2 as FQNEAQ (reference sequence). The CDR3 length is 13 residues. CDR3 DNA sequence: TGTGCCAGCAGCCCCGGGGGGGACTACGAGCGGTACTTC. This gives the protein CASSPGGDYERYF.

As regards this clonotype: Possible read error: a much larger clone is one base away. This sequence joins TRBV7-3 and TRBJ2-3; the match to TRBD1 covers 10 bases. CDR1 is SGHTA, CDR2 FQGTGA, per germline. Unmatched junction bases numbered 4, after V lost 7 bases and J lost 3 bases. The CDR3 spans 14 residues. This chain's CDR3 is CASNWTGGTDTQYF. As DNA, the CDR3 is TGTGCCAGCAACTGGACAGGGGGGACAGATACGCAGTATTTT.

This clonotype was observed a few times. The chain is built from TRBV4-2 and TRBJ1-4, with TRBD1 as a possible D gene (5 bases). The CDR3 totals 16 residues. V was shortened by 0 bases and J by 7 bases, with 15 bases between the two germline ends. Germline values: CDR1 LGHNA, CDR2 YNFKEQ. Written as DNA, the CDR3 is TGTGCCAGCAGCCAAGATGGGGCACGGGCGGTTGAAAAACTGTTTTTT. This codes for CASSQDGARAVEKLFF.

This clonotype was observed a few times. CDR3: CASSLSEGGPAEKLFF. CDR3 DNA: TGTGCCAGCAGCTTAAGTGAGGGGGGGCCGGCTGAAAAACTGTTTTTT. V usage is TRBV7-9 and J usage is TRBJ1-4, with D perhaps matching TRBD1 (6 bases). This CDR3 region has 16 residues. Germline-derived CDR1 and CDR2 are SEHNR and FQNEAQ (reference sequence). V was clipped by 2 bases and J by 7 bases, with 17 bases between them.

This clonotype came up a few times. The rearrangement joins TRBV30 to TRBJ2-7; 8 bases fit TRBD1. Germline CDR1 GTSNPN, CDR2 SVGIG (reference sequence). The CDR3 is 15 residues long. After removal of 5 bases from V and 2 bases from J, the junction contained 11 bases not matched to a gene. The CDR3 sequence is CAWGQGGSLPYEQYF. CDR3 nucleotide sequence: TGTGCCTGGGGACAGGGAGGTTCCTTACCCTACGAGCAGTACTTC.

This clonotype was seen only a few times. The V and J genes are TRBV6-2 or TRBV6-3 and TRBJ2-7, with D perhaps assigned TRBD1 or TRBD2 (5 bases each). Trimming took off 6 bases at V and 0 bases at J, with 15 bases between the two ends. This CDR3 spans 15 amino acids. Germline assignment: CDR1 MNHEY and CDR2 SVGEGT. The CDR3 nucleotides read TGTGCCAGCAGACCGAGCTCCGGGACCTCCTACGAGCAGTACTTC. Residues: CASRPSSGTSYEQYF.

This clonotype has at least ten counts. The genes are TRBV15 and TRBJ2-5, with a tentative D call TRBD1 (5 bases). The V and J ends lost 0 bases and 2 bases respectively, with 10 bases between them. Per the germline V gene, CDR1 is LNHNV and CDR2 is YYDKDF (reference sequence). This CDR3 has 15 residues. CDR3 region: CATSRDLTEQETQYF. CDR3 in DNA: TGTGCCACCAGCAGAGATTTGACAGAACAAGAGACCCAGTACTTC.

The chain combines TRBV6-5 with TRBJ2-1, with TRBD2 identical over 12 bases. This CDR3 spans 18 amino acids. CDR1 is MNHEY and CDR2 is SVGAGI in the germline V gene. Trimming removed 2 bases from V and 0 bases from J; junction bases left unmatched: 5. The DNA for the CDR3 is TGTGCCAGCAGTTACCAAGGACTAGCGGGAAGCTCCTACAATGAGCAGTTCTTC. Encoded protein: CASSYQGLAGSSYNEQFF.

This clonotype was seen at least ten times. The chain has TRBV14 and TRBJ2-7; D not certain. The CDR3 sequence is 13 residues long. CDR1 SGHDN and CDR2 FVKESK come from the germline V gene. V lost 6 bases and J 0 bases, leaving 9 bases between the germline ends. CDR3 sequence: CASSIDLSYEQYF. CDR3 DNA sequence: TGTGCCAGCAGTATTGACCTCTCCTACGAGCAGTACTTC.

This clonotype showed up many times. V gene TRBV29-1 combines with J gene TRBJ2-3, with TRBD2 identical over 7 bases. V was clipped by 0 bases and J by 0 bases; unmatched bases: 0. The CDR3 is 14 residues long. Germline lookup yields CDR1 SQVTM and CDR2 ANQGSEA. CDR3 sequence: CSVEERGSTDTQYF. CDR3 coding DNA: TGCAGCGTTGAAGAGCGGGGGAGCACAGATACGCAGTATTTT.

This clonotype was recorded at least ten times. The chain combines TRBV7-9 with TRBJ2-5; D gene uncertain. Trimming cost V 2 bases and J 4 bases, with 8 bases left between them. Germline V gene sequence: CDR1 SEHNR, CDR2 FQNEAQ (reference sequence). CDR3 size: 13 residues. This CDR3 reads CASSLPGSETQYF. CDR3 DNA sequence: TGTGCCAGCAGCTTACCCGGATCAGAGACCCAGTACTTC.

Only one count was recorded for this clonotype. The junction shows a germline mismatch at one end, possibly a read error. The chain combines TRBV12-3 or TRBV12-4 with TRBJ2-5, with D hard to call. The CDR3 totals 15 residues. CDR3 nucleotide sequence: TGTACCAGCAGTTACTCGGGCAGGTATCAAGAGACCCAGTACTTC. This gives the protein CTSSYSGRYQETQYF.

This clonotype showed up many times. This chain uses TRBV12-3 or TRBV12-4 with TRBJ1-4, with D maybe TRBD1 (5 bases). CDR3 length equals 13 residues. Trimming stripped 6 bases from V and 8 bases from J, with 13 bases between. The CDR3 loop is CASRRTGREKLFF. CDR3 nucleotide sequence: TGTGCCAGCAGGCGGACGGGACGGGAAAAACTGTTTTTT.

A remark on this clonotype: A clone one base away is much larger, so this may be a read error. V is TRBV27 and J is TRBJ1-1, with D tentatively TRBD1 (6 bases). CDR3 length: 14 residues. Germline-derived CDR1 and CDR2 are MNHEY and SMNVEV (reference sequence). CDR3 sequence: CASSFRGAGTEASF. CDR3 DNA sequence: TGTGCCAGCAGTTTTCGGGGGGCAGGCACTGAAGCTTCCTTT.

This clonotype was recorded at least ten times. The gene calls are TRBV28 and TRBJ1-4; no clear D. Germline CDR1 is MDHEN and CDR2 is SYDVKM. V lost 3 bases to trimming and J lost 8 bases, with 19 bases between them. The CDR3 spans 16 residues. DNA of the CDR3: TGTGCCAGCAGTTTTACCGGCCGAGGACTGGGGGAAAAACTGTTTTTT. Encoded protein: CASSFTGRGLGEKLFF.

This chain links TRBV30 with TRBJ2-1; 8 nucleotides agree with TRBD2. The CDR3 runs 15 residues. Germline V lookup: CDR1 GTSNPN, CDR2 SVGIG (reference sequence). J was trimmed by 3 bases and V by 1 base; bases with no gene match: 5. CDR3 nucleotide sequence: TGTGCCTGGAGTGCCACGGGGGGGCTCTACAATGAGCAGTTCTTC. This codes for CAWSATGGLYNEQFF. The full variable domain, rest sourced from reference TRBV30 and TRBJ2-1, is SQTIHQWPATLVQPVGSPLSLECTVEGTSNPNLYWYRQAAGRGLQLLFYSVGIGQISSEVPQNLSASRPQDRQFILSSKKLLLSDSGFYLCAWSATGGLYNEQFFGPGTRLTVL.

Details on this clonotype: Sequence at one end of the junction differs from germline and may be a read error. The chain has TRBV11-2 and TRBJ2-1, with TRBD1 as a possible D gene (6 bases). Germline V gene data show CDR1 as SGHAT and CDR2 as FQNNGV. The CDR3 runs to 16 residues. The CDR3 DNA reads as TGTGCCAGCAGCTTAGTAGGTGGGGGCCCCTACAATGAGCGGTTCTTC. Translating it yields CASSLVGGGPYNERFF. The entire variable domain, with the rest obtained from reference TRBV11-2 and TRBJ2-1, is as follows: EAGVAQSPRYKIIEKRQSVAFWCNPISGHATLYWYQQILGQGPKLLIQFQNNGVVDDSQLPKDRFSAERLKGVDSTLKIQPAKLEDSAVYLCASSLVGGGPYNERFFGPGTRLTVL.

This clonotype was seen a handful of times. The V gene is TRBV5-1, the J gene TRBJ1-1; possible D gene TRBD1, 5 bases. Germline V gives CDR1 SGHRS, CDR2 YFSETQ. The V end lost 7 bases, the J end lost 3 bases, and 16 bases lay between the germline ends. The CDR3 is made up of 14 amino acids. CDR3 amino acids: CASGVAGSDTEAFF. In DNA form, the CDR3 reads TGCGCCAGCGGCGTTGCAGGGTCGGACACTGAAGCTTTCTTT.

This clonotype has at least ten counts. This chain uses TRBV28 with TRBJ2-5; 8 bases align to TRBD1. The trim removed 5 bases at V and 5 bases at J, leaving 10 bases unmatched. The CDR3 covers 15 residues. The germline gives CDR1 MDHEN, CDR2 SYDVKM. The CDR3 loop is CASSPGTGALETQYF. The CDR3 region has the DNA TGTGCCAGCAGTCCAGGGACAGGCGCGCTGGAGACCCAGTACTTC.

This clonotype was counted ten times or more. Here the CDR3 reads CSAWRGHEQYF. The CDR3 DNA reads as TGCAGTGCTTGGAGGGGACACGAGCAGTACTTC. The gene calls are TRBV20-1 and TRBJ2-7; D possibly corresponds to TRBD2 (6 bases). From germline, CDR1 is DFQATT and CDR2 SNEGSKA (reference sequence). CDR3 length equals 11 residues. V was cut by 5 bases and J by 5 bases, with 10 bases left in between.

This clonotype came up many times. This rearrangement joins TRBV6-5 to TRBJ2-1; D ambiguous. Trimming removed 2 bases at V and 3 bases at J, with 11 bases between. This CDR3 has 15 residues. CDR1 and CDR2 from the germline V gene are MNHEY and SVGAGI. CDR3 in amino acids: CASSYIGQNYNEQFF. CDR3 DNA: TGTGCCAGCAGTTACATCGGCCAGAACTACAATGAGCAGTTCTTC.

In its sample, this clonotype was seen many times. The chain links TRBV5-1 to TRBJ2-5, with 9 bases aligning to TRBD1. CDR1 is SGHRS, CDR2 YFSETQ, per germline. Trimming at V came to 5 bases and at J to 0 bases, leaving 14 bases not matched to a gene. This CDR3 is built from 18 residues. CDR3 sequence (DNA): TGCGCCAGCAGTCAAGACAGGGGGATATCCCTGTACCAAGAGACCCAGTACTTC. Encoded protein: CASSQDRGISLYQETQYF. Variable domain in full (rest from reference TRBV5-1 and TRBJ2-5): KAGVTQTPRYLIKTRGQQVTLSCSPISGHRSVSWYQQTPGQGLQFLFEYFSETQRNKGNFPGRFSGRQFSNSRSEMNVSTLELGDSALYLCASSQDRGISLYQETQYFGPGTRLLVL.

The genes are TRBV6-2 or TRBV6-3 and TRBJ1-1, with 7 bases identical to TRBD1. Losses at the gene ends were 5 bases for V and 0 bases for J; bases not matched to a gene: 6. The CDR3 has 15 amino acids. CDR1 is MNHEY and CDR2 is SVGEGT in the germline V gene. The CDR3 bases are TGTGCCAGCAGTCAGGGGGGGACAATGAACACTGAAGCTTTCTTT. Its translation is CASSQGGTMNTEAFF.

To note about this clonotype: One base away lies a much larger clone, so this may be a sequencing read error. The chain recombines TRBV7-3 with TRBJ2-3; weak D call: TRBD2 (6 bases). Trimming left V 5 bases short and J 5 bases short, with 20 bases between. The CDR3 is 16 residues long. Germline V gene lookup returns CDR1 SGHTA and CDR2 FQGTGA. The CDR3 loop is CASSVSHRDLLDTQYF. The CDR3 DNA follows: TGTGCCAGCAGCGTAAGCCACCGGGACTTGTTAGATACGCAGTATTTT.

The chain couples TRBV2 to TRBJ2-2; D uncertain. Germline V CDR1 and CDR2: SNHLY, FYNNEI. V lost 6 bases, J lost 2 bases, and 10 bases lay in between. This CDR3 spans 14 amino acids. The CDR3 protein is CASRAPRNTGELFF. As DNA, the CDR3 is TGTGCCAGCAGGGCACCACGAAACACCGGGGAGCTGTTTTTT.

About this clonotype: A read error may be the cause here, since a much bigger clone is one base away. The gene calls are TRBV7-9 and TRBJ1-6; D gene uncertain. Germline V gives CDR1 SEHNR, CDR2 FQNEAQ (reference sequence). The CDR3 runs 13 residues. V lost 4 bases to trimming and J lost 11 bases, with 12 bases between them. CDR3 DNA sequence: TGTGCCAGCAGCTCTCCGGGAAATCCACCCCTCCACTTT. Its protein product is CASSSPGNPPLHF.

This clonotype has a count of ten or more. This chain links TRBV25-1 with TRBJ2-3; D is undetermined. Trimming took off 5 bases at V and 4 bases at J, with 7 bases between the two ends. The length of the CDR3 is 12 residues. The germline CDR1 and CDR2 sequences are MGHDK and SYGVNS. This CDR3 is CASSYGPDTQYF. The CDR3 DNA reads TGTGCCAGCAGTTACGGACCAGATACGCAGTATTTT.

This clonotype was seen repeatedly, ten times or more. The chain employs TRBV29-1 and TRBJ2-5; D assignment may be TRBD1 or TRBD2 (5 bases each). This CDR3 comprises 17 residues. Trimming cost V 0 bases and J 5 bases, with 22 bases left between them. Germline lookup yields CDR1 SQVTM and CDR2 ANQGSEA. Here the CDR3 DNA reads TGCAGCGTTGAAGATCATTACGGGACCGAAACGAGGGAGACCCAGTACTTC. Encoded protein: CSVEDHYGTETRETQYF.

The CDR3 DNA is TGTGCCTGGAGTGTAACCGCAGATACGCAGTATTTT. This encodes CAWSVTADTQYF. The chain joins TRBV30 to TRBJ2-3; D unresolved. Germline V gene data show CDR1 as GTSNPN and CDR2 as SVGIG (reference sequence). The V end was cut by 0 bases, the J end by 4 bases, with 5 bases between. The CDR3 runs to 12 residues. The whole variable domain, remainder taken from reference TRBV30 and TRBJ2-3, is SQTIHQWPATLVQPVGSPLSLECTVEGTSNPNLYWYRQAAGRGLQLLFYSVGIGQISSEVPQNLSASRPQDRQFILSSKKLLLSDSGFYLCAWSVTADTQYFGPGTRLTVL.

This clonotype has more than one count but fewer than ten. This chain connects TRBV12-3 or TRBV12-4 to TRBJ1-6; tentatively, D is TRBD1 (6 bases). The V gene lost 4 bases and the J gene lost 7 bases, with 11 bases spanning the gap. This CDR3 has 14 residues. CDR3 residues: CASSSGGWNSPLHF. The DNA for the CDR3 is TGTGCCAGCAGTTCTGGGGGCTGGAATTCACCCCTCCACTTT.

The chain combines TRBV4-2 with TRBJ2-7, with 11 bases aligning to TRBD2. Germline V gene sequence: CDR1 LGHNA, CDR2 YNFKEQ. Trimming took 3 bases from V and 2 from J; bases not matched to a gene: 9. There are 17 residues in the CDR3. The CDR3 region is CASSQAAGTSGTYEQYF. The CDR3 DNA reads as TGTGCCAGCAGCCAGGCGGCCGGGACTAGCGGAACCTACGAGCAGTACTTC.

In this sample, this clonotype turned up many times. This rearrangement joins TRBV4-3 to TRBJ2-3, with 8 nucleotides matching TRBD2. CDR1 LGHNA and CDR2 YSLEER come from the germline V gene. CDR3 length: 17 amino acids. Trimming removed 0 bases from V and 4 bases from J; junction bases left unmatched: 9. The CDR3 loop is CASSQDFGGAAADTQYF. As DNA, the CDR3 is TGCGCCAGCAGCCAAGATTTCGGGGGGGCGGCGGCAGATACGCAGTATTTT.